This T cell receptor beta chain appears in the sequencing data of a study of CD8 T cells in ankylosing spondylitis. Points on this clonotype: Its antigen remains unknown.

Whole-study results and caveats: Blood from ankylosing spondylitis patients appeared to carry a characteristic eight-variant TCR beta motif.

TCRdb re-called the 5' RACE reads with MiXCR, one entry per CDR3 protein. This table holds some 700,000 distinct CDR3 sequences, around a fifth found once. This CDR3 contains 14 residues. Trimming took 4 bases from V and 3 from J; bases not matched to a gene: 4. The germline V gene encodes CDR1 SEHNR and CDR2 FQNEAQ (reference sequence). Sequenced sample: blood, either unsorted or a sorted T cell fraction (not recorded which). This clonotype was obtained from a male donor with ankylosing spondylitis. This chain connects TRBV7-9 to TRBJ2-7; TRBD1 aligns across 9 bases. CDR3 sequence reads: CASSSGTGIYEQYF. The CDR3 region has the DNA TGTGCCAGCAGCTCTGGGACAGGGATCTACGAGCAGTACTTC.